This T cell receptor (beta chain) was found in a study of cytotoxic CD8 clonotypes in ibrutinib-treated CLL. Study at large: Partial responses totalled approximately 24 and complete responses 2; after median roughly 71 months, approximately 15 remained remitted and approximately twelve progressed.

Germline assignment: CDR1 MNHEY and CDR2 SVGAGI. This CDR3 comprises 15 residues. Trimming cost V 7 bases and J 0 bases, with 16 bases left between them. Sequencing was performed with immunoSEQ multiplex PCR; in TCRdb, only in-frame clones are kept and a portion is missing. The table lists roughly 49,000 clones, roughly 83% of them singletons. Sequencing was performed on PBMCs, taken after 24 months of ibrutinib treatment. The chain employs TRBV6-5 and TRBJ2-7; tentatively, D is TRBD2 (6 bases). This TCR derives from a human donor with chronic lymphocytic leukemia. This chain's CDR3 is CASNRDGGTSYEQYF. CDR3 coding DNA: TGTGCCAGCAATCGGGACGGGGGAACCTCCTACGAGCAGTACTTC.